The T cell receptor (beta chain) described here comes from a study of control samples from healthy donors and cancer patients (dated by TCRdb to about 2020). This clone was found once. What this receptor recognizes is not known. The input lacks base qualities; no much larger clone sits a single base away. CDR1 SGHDT and CDR2 YYEEEE were looked up in the germline V gene. Trimming costs V 2 bases and J 3 bases, and their ends lie 11 bases apart. From the cysteine up to the phenylalanine, the CDR3 has a length of 15 residues. Only CDR3 DNA is held: 45 bases, read in frame from base 1. Receptors were amplified or captured by the immunoSEQ multiplex PCR assay. This immuneACCESS table, as held by TCRdb, lists in-frame sequences with V and J called but not all clones. Of the missing ones, under half trace to an unresolved V gene in checked studies; the others have no known cause. The sample includes 150,000 or so clones, with 70% to 90% observed a single time. The top ten clones comprise about 11% of the sample.

This TCR came from a man aged 25 to 40 in good health. The sequence is built from TRBV5-6 and TRBJ2-2, with the D gene too uncertain to name. The specimen sequenced was blood. The base sequence is TGTGCCAGCAGCTTCTTGGGTCGGGACACCGGGGAGCTGTTTTTT. It encodes CASSFLGRDTGELFF.